The TCR beta chain described here comes from a study of CD4+ T cells in melanoma. The protocol was immunoSEQ multiplex PCR, while the TCRdb copy is restricted to in-frame clones and leaves out a portion. The data hold roughly 170 clones, with 72% observed a single time. The receptors were sampled from a human donor with melanoma.

The chain is built from TRBV19 and TRBJ2-1; TRBD2 matches 16 bases. This CDR3 comprises 16 residues. Germline V CDR1 and CDR2: LNHDA, SQIVND (reference sequence). V trimming: 5 bases; J trimming: 12 bases; junction bases outside the gene matches: 10. CDR3 nucleotide sequence: TGTGCCAGTAGTCCCCCGGGACTAGCGGGAGGGGGCGGGCAGTTCTTC. Its protein is CASSPPGLAGGGGQFF.